This note documents a single T cell receptor beta chain sequence. Measured with immunoSEQ multiplex PCR; TCRdb has only the in-frame clones, and not every one. The sample shows some 45,000 clones, approximately 80% of them seen only once. This sample is part of a study of PD-1 blockade in mismatch repair-deficient tumors. This CDR3 is built from 14 residues. The ends lost 5 bases at V and 8 bases at J; junction bases unmatched: 10. The V gene's germline CDR1 is MNHEY and CDR2 SVGAGI. This clonotype was sampled from an adult with mismatch repair-deficient cancer. V and J are TRBV6-5 and TRBJ1-2; 8 nucleotides line up with TRBD1. Sequencing was performed on PBMCs, taken before pembrolizumab treatment. The CDR3 DNA sequence: TGTGCCAGCAGTCCCCGACAGGGGTCCGCGGGCTACACCTTC. Translated, it gives CASSPRQGSAGYTF.